A selection of T cell receptor beta chains follows, all from one sample in a study of blood T cell repertoires in COVID-19. The table came from immunoSEQ multiplex PCR; TCRdb's copy has only in-frame clones and leaves some out. Of roughly 120,000 clones in the sample, roughly 92% are singletons; the top ten hold about 2%. Sequencing used peripheral blood. The receptors stem from a man aged 50 or older with COVID-19, enrolled during active disease. Each CDR3 is given with its conserved first and last residue. Each record gives: D gene, clone size, J gene, V gene, CDR3 protein, CDR3 DNA. A D gene is named only where the DNA matches it firmly. A clone size is listed for some rows: how often the clone was seen (once, few, many), or a class if it is expanded.

NA	NA	TRBJ1-3	TRBV30	CAVEPGNTIYF	TGTGCCGTGGAGCCTGGAAACACCATATATTTT
TRBD2	NA	TRBJ2-1	TRBV5-1	CASSSGTSGTTPRYNEQFF	TGCGCCAGCAGCTCCGGGACTAGCGGGACAACCCCCCGGTACAATGAGCAGTTCTTC
NA	NA	TRBJ2-5	TRBV7-8	CASSLDRVETQYF	TGTGCCAGCAGCTTAGACAGGGTTGAGACCCAGTACTTC
NA	NA	TRBJ2-7	TRBV11-1	CASNRGARENEQYF	TGTGCCAGCAACCGGGGGGCCAGGGAAAACGAGCAGTACTTC
TRBD2	NA	TRBJ2-1	TRBV11-2	CASSSQGLAGVYEQFF	TGTGCCAGCAGCTCGCAGGGACTAGCGGGAGTTTATGAGCAGTTCTTC
TRBD2	NA	TRBJ2-1	TRBV10-3	CAISPGTITYNEQFF	TGTGCCATCAGTCCCGGGACTATAACCTACAATGAGCAGTTCTTC
TRBD1	NA	TRBJ2-6	TRBV30	CAWRRQGPGANVLTF	TGTGCCTGGAGGAGACAGGGTCCTGGGGCCAACGTCCTGACTTTC
NA	NA	TRBJ1-1	TRBV12-3/TRBV12-4	CASSLQENTEAFF	TGTGCCAGCAGCCTACAGGAGAACACTGAAGCTTTCTTT
TRBD1	NA	TRBJ1-2	TRBV7-3	CASSSEGTGGHGYTF	TGTGCCAGCAGCTCGGAGGGTACAGGGGGGCATGGCTACACCTTC
NA	NA	TRBJ1-5	TRBV2	CASSRGANSNQPQHF	TGTGCCAGCAGTCGGGGGGCGAATAGCAATCAGCCCCAGCATTTT
NA	NA	TRBJ2-1	TRBV7-9	CASSRDNEQFF	TGTGCCAGCAGCCGGGATAATGAGCAGTTCTTC
NA	NA	TRBJ1-1	TRBV6-2/TRBV6-3	CASSYSSNTEAFF	TGTGCCAGCAGTTACTCCTCGAACACTGAAGCTTTCTTT
TRBD1	NA	TRBJ2-7	TRBV14	CASSPPGTGGEQYF	TGTGCCAGCAGCCCCCCCGGGACAGGGGGCGAGCAGTACTTC
NA	NA	TRBJ2-7	TRBV6-5	CASAGGDRPYEQYF	TGTGCCAGCGCCGGAGGGGACAGACCATACGAGCAGTACTTC
TRBD1	NA	TRBJ2-3	TRBV5-4	CASSFGTGVNTQYF	TGTGCCAGCAGCTTCGGGACAGGGGTAAATACGCAGTATTTT
NA	NA	TRBJ2-5	TRBV30	CALRRDLQETQYF	TGTGCCTTACGCCGGGACTTACAAGAGACCCAGTACTTC
NA	NA	TRBJ1-4	TRBV6-5	CASSYSGSVTEKLFF	TGTGCCAGCAGTTACTCCGGGAGTGTTACTGAAAAACTGTTTTTT
NA	NA	TRBJ1-5	TRBV5-1	CASSLAGDTNQPQHF	TGCGCCAGCAGCTTGGCCGGGGATACCAATCAGCCCCAGCATTTT
NA	NA	TRBJ1-1	TRBV4-1	CASSPRGDMNTEAFF	TGCGCCAGCAGCCCGAGAGGGGACATGAACACTGAAGCTTTCTTT
NA	NA	TRBJ2-5	TRBV5-6	CASSPGLKGGEWGETQYF	TGTGCCAGCAGCCCTGGACTTAAAGGCGGGGAGTGGGGAGAGACCCAGTACTTC
NA	NA	TRBJ1-1	TRBV5-4	CASSPGSTEAFF	TGTGCCAGCAGCCCCGGTAGCACTGAAGCTTTCTTT
TRBD2	NA	TRBJ2-3	TRBV5-4	CASSLDGSGSGSTDTQYF	TGTGCCAGCAGCTTGGATGGTAGCGGGAGTGGTAGCACAGATACGCAGTATTTT
TRBD1	NA	TRBJ2-3	TRBV28	CATQGQGRTDTQYF	TGTGCCACCCAAGGACAGGGGAGAACAGATACGCAGTATTTT
TRBD1	NA	TRBJ2-5	TRBV6-2/TRBV6-3	CASSYSPDRAKTQYF	TGTGCCAGCAGTTACTCACCGGACAGGGCGAAGACCCAGTACTTC
NA	NA	TRBJ2-2	TRBV18	CASSPIQGANTGELFF	TGTGCCAGCTCACCGATTCAGGGCGCGAACACCGGGGAGCTGTTTTTT
TRBD1	NA	TRBJ2-5	TRBV7-9	CASSFVGTGGLGETQYF	TGTGCCAGCAGCTTCGTGGGGACAGGGGGCTTGGGGGAGACCCAGTACTTC
TRBD2	NA	TRBJ2-2	TRBV10-2	CAGSPGLAGNTGELFF	TGCGCCGGCTCCCCGGGACTAGCGGGAAACACCGGGGAGCTGTTTTTT
NA	NA	TRBJ1-2	TRBV5-6	CASSLSGVNYGYTF	TGTGCCAGCAGCCTATCGGGGGTTAACTATGGCTACACCTTC
NA	NA	TRBJ2-7	TRBV6-1	CASSERMAEMASEQYF	TGTGCCAGCAGTGAACGGATGGCGGAGATGGCTAGCGAGCAGTACTTC
NA	NA	TRBJ2-1	TRBV15	CATSRGRRYNEQFF	TGTGCCACCAGCAGAGGAAGGCGGTACAATGAGCAGTTCTTC
NA	NA	TRBJ1-2	TRBV7-9	CASSQYSSANYGYTF	TGTGCCAGCAGCCAATACAGCTCAGCTAACTATGGCTACACCTTC
NA	NA	TRBJ2-2	TRBV9	CASSAPGGGTGELFF	TGTGCCAGCAGCGCCCCTGGAGGTGGGACCGGGGAGCTGTTTTTT
TRBD2	once	TRBJ2-2	TRBV13	CASSPRLAGGPNKTAELFF	TGTGCCAGCAGCCCCCGACTAGCGGGAGGGCCGAATAAGACCGCGGAGCTGTTTTTT
NA	NA	TRBJ2-3	TRBV19	CASSARDAGTDTQYF	TGTGCCAGTAGTGCCAGGGACGCGGGGACAGATACGCAGTATTTT
TRBD2	NA	TRBJ2-2	TRBV9	CASSGGLAGAGTGELFF	TGTGCCAGCAGCGGAGGACTAGCGGGAGCGGGCACCGGGGAGCTGTTTTTT
TRBD2	once	TRBJ2-3	TRBV19	CATLVAGGPTDTQYF	TGTGCCACCCTCGTAGCGGGAGGGCCAACAGATACGCAGTATTTT
NA	NA	TRBJ2-4	TRBV7-9	CASSHSDSRLAKNIQYF	TGTGCCAGCAGCCACTCGGACAGTAGACTAGCCAAAAACATTCAGTACTTC
NA	NA	TRBJ1-2	TRBV28	CASSLGGGREGGYTF	TGTGCCAGCAGTTTAGGGGGCGGGAGAGAAGGCGGCTACACCTTC
NA	NA	TRBJ2-4	TRBV14	CASSQGQAPQSIQYF	TGTGCCAGCAGCCAAGGGCAGGCACCTCAATCAATTCAGTACTTC
TRBD2	NA	TRBJ2-7	TRBV5-1	CASSLGPGGTYEQYF	TGCGCCAGCAGCTTGGGCCCGGGGGGTACCTACGAGCAGTACTTC
NA	NA	TRBJ2-2	TRBV24-1	CATKAGGTGELFF	TGTGCCACCAAGGCGGGCGGCACCGGGGAGCTGTTTTTT
NA	NA	TRBJ1-5	TRBV10-3	CATAGEAQSGQPQHF	TGTGCCACCGCCGGGGAGGCCCAATCCGGCCAGCCCCAGCATTTT
TRBD2	NA	TRBJ2-5	TRBV7-6	CASSLIASGQETQYF	TGTGCCAGCAGCTTAATAGCTAGCGGACAAGAGACCCAGTACTTC
NA	NA	TRBJ2-5	TRBV13	CASQARSYQETQYF	TGTGCCAGCCAGGCCCGATCGTACCAAGAGACCCAGTACTTC
TRBD2	NA	TRBJ2-1	TRBV28	CASRRTGGSSYNEQFF	TGTGCCAGCAGACGGACTGGCGGGAGTAGCTACAATGAGCAGTTCTTC
TRBD1	NA	TRBJ2-2	TRBV10-2	CASSNRGRTGELFF	TGCGCCAGCAGTAACAGGGGGCGAACCGGGGAGCTGTTTTTT
NA	NA	TRBJ1-2	TRBV2	CASSEGTGSYGYTF	TGTGCCAGCAGTGAAGGAACGGGTTCCTATGGCTACACCTTC
TRBD1	NA	TRBJ2-2	TRBV6-6	CASSYSTGANTGELFF	TGTGCCAGCAGTTACTCGACAGGGGCGAACACCGGGGAGCTGTTTTTT
TRBD1	once	TRBJ1-6	TRBV3-1/TRBV3-2	CASSPTDRSRNSPLHF	TGTGCCAGCAGCCCGACGGACAGGAGCCGTAATTCACCCCTCCACTTT
TRBD1	NA	TRBJ2-1	TRBV28	CASANGRGLHEQFF	TGTGCCAGCGCCAACGGCAGGGGGCTCCATGAGCAGTTCTTC
NA	few	TRBJ2-6	TRBV6-2/TRBV6-3	CASSYDSSGANVLTF	TGTGCCAGCAGTTACGACAGCTCTGGGGCCAACGTCCTGACTTTC
NA	NA	TRBJ2-3	TRBV9	CASRGGLDARDTQYF	TGTGCCAGCAGGGGAGGACTGGACGCTCGAGATACGCAGTATTTT
TRBD2	NA	TRBJ2-2	TRBV4-1	CASSQEDSGSSGELFF	TGCGCCAGCAGCCAAGAGGATAGCGGGAGCTCCGGGGAGCTGTTTTTT
TRBD1	NA	TRBJ1-4	TRBV29-1	CSVSGGLDEKLFF	TGCAGCGTATCAGGGGGCCTGGATGAAAAACTGTTTTTT
TRBD2	NA	TRBJ2-5	TRBV11-2	CASSLDTSGIGTQYF	TGTGCCAGCAGCTTAGATACTAGCGGGATAGGGACCCAGTACTTC
NA	NA	TRBJ2-7	TRBV5-1	CASSLARSYEQYF	TGCGCCAGCAGCTTGGCGAGGTCGTACGAGCAGTACTTC
TRBD1	NA	TRBJ1-4	TRBV5-4	CASSKKTGTNEKLFF	TGTGCCAGCAGCAAAAAGACAGGGACTAATGAAAAACTGTTTTTT